This T cell receptor (beta chain) emerged from a study of blood T cell repertoires in COVID-19. Authors' processing steps: Amplification of reference gene primers was used by the study to estimate nucleated cell counts. Assay used: immunoSEQ multiplex PCR; TCRdb lists only in-frame clones, some missing. The V and J calls and clone size were taken over from that table, and D and trimming were inferred from the DNA. In the table there are 200,000 or so clones, around nine tenths of which are singletons. This CDR3 comprises 17 residues. Germline values: CDR1 SGHAT, CDR2 FQNNGV. V trimming: 0 bases; J trimming: 7 bases; junction bases outside the gene matches: 14.

This sequence was found in a man aged 50 to 60 with COVID-19, enrolled during active disease. Input material: peripheral blood. The genes are TRBV11-2 and TRBJ2-7, with 8 bases lining up with TRBD2. For the CDR3, the DNA is TGTGCCAGCAGCTTAGATCTGGGGGTAGCGGGACCGAGGGAGCAGTACTTC. It codes for CASSLDLGVAGPREQYF. The variable domain in full, with the rest retrieved from reference TRBV11-2 and TRBJ2-7, is EAGVAQSPRYKIIEKRQSVAFWCNPISGHATLYWYQQILGQGPKLLIQFQNNGVVDDSQLPKDRFSAERLKGVDSTLKIQPAKLEDSAVYLCASSLDLGVAGPREQYFGPGTRLTVT.